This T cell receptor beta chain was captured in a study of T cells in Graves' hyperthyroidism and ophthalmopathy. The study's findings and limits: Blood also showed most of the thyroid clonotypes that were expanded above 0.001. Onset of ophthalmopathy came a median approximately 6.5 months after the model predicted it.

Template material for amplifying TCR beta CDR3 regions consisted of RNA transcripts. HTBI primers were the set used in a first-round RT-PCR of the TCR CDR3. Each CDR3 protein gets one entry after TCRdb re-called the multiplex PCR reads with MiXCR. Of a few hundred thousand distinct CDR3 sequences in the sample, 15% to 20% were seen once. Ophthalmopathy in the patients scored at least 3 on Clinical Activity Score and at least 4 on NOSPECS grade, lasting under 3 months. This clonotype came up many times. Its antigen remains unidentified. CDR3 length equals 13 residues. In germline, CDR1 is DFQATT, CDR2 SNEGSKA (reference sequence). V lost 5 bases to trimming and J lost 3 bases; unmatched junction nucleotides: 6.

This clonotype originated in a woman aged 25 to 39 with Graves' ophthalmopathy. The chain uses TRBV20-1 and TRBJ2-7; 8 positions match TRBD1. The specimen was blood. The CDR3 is CSASDRANYEQYF. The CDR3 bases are TGCAGTGCTTCGGACAGGGCGAACTACGAGCAGTACTTC.